These 7 T cell receptor beta chains share one sample of origin, sequenced in a study of type 1 regulatory T cells. Via MiXCR, TCRdb re-called the reads, giving one row per CDR3 protein. The sample has some 89,000 distinct CDR3 sequences; about 28% are singletons. Sample: CD4+ T cells, either the whole sample or a sorted fraction (not recorded which). Every receptor here comes from a human donor in good health.

The J gene is TRBJ2-3, the V gene TRBV7-2, with D possibly called TRBD1 or TRBD2 (5 bases each). Per germline, CDR1 SGHTA and CDR2 FQGNSA. This CDR3 spans 19 amino acids. Trimming removed 3 bases from V and 0 bases from J, with 22 bases in between. The CDR3: CASSFGWDGGISSTDTQYF. The CDR3, as DNA: TGTGCCAGCAGCTTTGGGTGGGACGGTGGAATTTCTAGCACAGATACGCAGTATTTT.

This clonotype was counted a few times. V gene TRBV6-2 or TRBV6-3 combines with J gene TRBJ2-3, with D tentatively TRBD1 (5 bases). Per germline, CDR1 MNHEY and CDR2 SVGEGT. There are 14 residues in the CDR3. Trimming cost V 2 bases and J 5 bases, with 11 bases left between them. The CDR3 here is CASSYVRAEDTQYF. CDR3 DNA sequence: TGTGCCAGCAGTTACGTCAGGGCGGAAGATACGCAGTATTTT.

This clonotype was recorded a few times. V gene TRBV20-1 combines with J gene TRBJ2-3; the D is unclear. The V and J ends lost 3 bases and 0 bases respectively, with 10 bases between them. The germline gives CDR1 DFQATT, CDR2 SNEGSKA (reference sequence). The CDR3 is made up of 14 amino acids. CDR3 sequence reads: CSASFLTSTDTQYF. CDR3 DNA: TGCAGTGCTAGCTTTTTGACTAGCACAGATACGCAGTATTTT.

Notes on this clonotype: Because the CDR3's place on the DNA is in doubt, the DNA is left out and the CDR3 is given as listed by TCRdb. The chain combines TRBV7-5 with TRBJ2-1; the DNA was not used to check the table's D call, TRBD1. TRBV7-5 is tagged as a pseudogene. The CDR3 is 19 residues long, counting both termini. The CDR3 is CISVSEPKGGRTGVNEQFF.

This clonotype was found a few times. The chain links TRBV12-5 to TRBJ2-1, with D perhaps TRBD1 (6 bases). The CDR3 spans 15 residues. The germline CDR1 and CDR2 sequences are LGHNT and FRNRAP. Trimming cost V 0 bases and J 2 bases, with 8 bases left between them. The CDR3 sequence is CASGLVQGTYNEQFF. DNA of the CDR3: TGTGCTAGTGGTTTGGTACAGGGTACCTACAATGAGCAGTTCTTC.

V gene TRBV6-2 or TRBV6-3 combines with J gene TRBJ2-1, with 8 bases fitting TRBD2. V was clipped by 4 bases and J by 2 bases; unmatched bases: 10. Germline V gene data show CDR1 as MNHEY and CDR2 as SVGEGT. This CDR3 comprises 17 residues. The chain's CDR3 is CASSSPAGGGAYNEQFF. The DNA for the CDR3 is TGTGCCAGCAGTTCCCCCGCGGGGGGAGGGGCCTACAATGAGCAGTTCTTC.

DNA of the CDR3: TGCAGTGCTAGAGGTCTAGGGGATGAGCAGTTCTTC. It translates to CSARGLGDEQFF. The chain links TRBV20-1 to TRBJ2-1; the D gene is possibly TRBD1 (5 bases). Germline-derived CDR1 and CDR2 are DFQATT and SNEGSKA (reference sequence). The CDR3 sequence is 12 residues long. Deletions cut 1 base from V and 8 bases from J, with 9 bases between.